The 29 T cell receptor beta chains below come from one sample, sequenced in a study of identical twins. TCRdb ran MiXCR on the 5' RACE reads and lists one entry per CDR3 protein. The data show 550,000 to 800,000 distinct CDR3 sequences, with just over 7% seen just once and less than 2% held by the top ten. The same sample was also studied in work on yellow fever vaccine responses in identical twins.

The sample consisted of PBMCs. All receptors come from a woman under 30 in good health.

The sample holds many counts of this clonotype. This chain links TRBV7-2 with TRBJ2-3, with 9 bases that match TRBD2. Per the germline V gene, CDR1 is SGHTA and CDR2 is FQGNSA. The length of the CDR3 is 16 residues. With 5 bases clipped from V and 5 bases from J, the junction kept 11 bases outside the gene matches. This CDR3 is CASSPVRLAGQDTQYF. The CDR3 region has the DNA TGTGCCAGCAGCCCAGTCCGGCTAGCGGGACAAGATACGCAGTATTTT.

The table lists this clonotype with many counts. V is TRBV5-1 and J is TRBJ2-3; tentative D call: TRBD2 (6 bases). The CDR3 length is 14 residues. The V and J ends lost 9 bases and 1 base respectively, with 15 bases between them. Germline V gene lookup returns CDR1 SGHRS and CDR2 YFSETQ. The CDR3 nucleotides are TGCGCCACCCCCCGGGAGAGAGGCACAGATACGCAGTATTTT. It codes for CATPRERGTDTQYF.

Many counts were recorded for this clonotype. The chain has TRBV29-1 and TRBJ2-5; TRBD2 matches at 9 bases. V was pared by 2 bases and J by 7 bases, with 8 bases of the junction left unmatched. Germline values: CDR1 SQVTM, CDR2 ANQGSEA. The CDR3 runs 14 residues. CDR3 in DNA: TGCAGCGTTGAAATGCTAGCGGGAAAAGGGACCCAGTACTTC. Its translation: CSVEMLAGKGTQYF.

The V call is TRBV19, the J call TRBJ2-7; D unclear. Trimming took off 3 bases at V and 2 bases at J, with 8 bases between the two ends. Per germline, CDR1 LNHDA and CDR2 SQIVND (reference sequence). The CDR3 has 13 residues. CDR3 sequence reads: CASSIRHTYEQYV. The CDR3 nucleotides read TGTGCCAGTAGTATTCGACATACCTACGAGCAGTACGTC.

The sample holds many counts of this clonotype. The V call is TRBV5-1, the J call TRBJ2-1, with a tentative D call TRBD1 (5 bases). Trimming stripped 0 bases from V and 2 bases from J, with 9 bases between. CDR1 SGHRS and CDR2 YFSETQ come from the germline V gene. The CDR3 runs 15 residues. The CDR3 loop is CASSLAADTYNEQFF. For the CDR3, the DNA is TGCGCCAGCAGCTTGGCTGCGGACACCTACAATGAGCAGTTCTTC.

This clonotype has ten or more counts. The CDR3 DNA sequence: TGCGCCAGCAGTTCACAGCTGAACACTGAAGCTTTCTTT. Translated, it gives CASSSQLNTEAFF. The chain is built from TRBV5-1 and TRBJ1-1, with D unresolved. Per the germline V gene, CDR1 is SGHRS and CDR2 is YFSETQ. Deletions cut 5 bases from V and 0 bases from J, with 8 bases between. The CDR3 is made up of 13 amino acids. Together with reference TRBV5-1 and TRBJ1-1, the CDR3 gives the full variable domain: KAGVTQTPRYLIKTRGQQVTLSCSPISGHRSVSWYQQTPGQGLQFLFEYFSETQRNKGNFPGRFSGRQFSNSRSEMNVSTLELGDSALYLCASSSQLNTEAFFGQGTRLTVV.

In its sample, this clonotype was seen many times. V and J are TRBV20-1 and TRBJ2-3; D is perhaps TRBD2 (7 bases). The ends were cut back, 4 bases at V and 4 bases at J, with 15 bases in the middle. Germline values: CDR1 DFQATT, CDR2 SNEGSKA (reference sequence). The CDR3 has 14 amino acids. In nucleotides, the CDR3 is TGCAGTGCTACCGGGGGCGGGAGTTCAGATACGCAGTATTTT. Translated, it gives CSATGGGSSDTQYF.

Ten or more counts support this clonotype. DNA for the CDR3: TGCGCCAGCAGCCAAGCTGACCTAGCGGGAGGTAGCACCGGGGAGCTGTTTTTT. Its protein product is CASSQADLAGGSTGELFF. V is TRBV4-1 and J is TRBJ2-2; 11 nucleotides align to TRBD2. The CDR3 runs to 18 residues. Germline V gives CDR1 MGHRA, CDR2 YSYEKL. V was pared by 1 base and J by 4 bases, with 8 bases of the junction left unmatched.

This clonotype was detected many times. Here the CDR3 reads CASSEAMDSGANVLTF. CDR3 nucleotides: TGTGCCAGCAGTGAGGCTATGGACTCTGGGGCCAACGTCCTGACTTTC. The genes are TRBV25-1 and TRBJ2-6; D is ambiguous. The CDR3 extends over 16 amino acids. Germline V CDR1 and CDR2: MGHDK, SYGVNS. Trimming stripped 3 bases from V and 0 bases from J, with 9 bases between.

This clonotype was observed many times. CDR3 DNA: TGCAGTGCTAGAATTTACGGGACCAAGGATAATGAAAAACTGTTTTTT. It codes for CSARIYGTKDNEKLFF. The genes are TRBV20-1 and TRBJ1-4, with D maybe TRBD1 (5 bases). The V end lost 2 bases, the J end lost 4 bases, and 17 bases lay between the germline ends. CDR3 length equals 16 residues. Germline V lookup: CDR1 DFQATT, CDR2 SNEGSKA (reference sequence).

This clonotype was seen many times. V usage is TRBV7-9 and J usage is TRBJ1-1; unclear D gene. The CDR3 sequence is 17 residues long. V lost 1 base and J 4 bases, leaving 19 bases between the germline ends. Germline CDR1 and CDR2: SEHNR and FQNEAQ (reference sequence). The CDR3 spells CASSLGPGNGGSTEAFF. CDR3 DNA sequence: TGTGCCAGCAGCTTAGGTCCGGGAAACGGTGGTAGCACTGAAGCTTTCTTT.

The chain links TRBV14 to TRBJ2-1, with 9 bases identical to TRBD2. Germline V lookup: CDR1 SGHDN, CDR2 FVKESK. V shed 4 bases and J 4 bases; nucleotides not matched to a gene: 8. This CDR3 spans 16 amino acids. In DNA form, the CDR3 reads TGTGCCAGCAGCCTACTTACTAGCGGGTATTACAATGAGCAGTTCTTC. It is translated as CASSLLTSGYYNEQFF. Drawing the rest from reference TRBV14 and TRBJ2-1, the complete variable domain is EAGVTQFPSHSVIEKGQTVTLRCDPISGHDNLYWYRRVMGKEIKFLLHFVKESKQDESGMPNNRFLAERTGGTYSTLKVQPAELEDSGVYFCASSLLTSGYYNEQFFGPGTRLTVL.

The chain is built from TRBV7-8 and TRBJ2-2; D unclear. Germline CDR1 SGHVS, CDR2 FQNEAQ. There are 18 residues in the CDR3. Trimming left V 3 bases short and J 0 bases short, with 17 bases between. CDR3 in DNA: TGTGCCAGCAGCTTTCCAATTCAAGTAACTCCGAACACCGGGGAGCTGTTTTTT. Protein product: CASSFPIQVTPNTGELFF.

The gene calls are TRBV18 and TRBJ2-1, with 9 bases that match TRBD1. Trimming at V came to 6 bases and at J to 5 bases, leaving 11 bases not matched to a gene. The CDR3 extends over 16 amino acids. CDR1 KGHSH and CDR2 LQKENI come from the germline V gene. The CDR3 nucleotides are TGTGCCAGCTCTCCAAATATCGGACAGGGGCACAATGAGCAGTTCTTC. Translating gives CASSPNIGQGHNEQFF.

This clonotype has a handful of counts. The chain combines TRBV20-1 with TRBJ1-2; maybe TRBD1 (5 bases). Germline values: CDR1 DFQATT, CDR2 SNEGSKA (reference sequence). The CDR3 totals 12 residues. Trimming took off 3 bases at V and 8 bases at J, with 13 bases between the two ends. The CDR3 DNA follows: TGCAGTGCTAGGACAGCGTATGAGGGCTACACCTTC. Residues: CSARTAYEGYTF.

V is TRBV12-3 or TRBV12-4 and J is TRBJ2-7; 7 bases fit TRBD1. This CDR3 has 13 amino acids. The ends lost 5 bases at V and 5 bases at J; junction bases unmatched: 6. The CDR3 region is CASSLRGGHEQYF. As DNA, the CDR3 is TGTGCCAGCAGTCTCCGAGGGGGCCACGAGCAGTACTTC.

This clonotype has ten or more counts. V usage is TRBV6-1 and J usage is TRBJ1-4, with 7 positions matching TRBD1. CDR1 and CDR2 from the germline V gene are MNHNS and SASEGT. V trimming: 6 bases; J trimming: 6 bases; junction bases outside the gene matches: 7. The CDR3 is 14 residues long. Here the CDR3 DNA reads TGTGCCAGCAGCCAGGGGGGGTTTTATGAAAAACTGTTTTTT. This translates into CASSQGGFYEKLFF.

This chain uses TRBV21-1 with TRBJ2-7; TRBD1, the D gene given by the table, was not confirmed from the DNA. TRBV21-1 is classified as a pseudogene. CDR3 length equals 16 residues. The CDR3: CASSKAQDRLAYEQYV. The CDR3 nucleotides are TGTGCCAGCAGCAAAGCCCAGGACAGGCTGGCCTACGAGCAGTACGTC.

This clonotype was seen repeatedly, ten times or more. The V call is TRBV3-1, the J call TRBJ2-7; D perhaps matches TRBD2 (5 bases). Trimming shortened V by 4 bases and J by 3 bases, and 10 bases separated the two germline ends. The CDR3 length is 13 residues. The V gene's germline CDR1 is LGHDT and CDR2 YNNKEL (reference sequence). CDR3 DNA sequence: TGTGCCAGCAGCCCTGGAGGCGTCTACGAGCAGTACGTC. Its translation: CASSPGGVYEQYV.

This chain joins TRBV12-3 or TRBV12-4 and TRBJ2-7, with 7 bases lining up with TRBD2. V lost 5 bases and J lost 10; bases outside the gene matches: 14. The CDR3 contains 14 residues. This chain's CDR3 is CASSPGLSREEQYV. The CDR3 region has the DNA TGTGCCAGCAGTCCCGGATTGTCCCGGGAGGAACAGTACGTC.

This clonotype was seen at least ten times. The CDR3 nucleotides read TGTGTTTCCGTCTCTGGGGCCAACGTCCTGACTTTC. Its protein product is CVSVSGANVLTF. The chain links TRBV12-3 or TRBV12-4 to TRBJ2-6; D not certain. The length of the CDR3 is 12 residues.

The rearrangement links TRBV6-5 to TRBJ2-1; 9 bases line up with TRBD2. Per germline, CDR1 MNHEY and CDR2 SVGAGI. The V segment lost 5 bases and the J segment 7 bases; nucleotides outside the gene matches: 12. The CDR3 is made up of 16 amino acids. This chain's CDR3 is CASSHQRREGGNEQFF. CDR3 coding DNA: TGTGCCAGCAGTCACCAACGGCGGGAGGGAGGGAATGAGCAGTTCTTC.

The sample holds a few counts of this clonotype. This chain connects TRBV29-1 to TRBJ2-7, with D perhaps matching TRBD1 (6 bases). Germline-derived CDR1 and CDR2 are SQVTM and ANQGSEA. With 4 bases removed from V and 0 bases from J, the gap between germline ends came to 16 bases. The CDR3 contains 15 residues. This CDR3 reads CSVGTAKIRSYEQYF. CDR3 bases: TGCAGCGTTGGGACAGCCAAGATACGCTCCTACGAGCAGTACTTC.

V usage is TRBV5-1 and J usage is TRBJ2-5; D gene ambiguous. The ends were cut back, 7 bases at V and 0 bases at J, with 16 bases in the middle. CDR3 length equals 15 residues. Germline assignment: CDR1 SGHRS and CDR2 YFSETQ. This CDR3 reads CASVARPRDQETQYF. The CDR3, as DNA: TGCGCCAGCGTCGCCCGTCCCCGGGACCAAGAGACCCAGTACTTC.

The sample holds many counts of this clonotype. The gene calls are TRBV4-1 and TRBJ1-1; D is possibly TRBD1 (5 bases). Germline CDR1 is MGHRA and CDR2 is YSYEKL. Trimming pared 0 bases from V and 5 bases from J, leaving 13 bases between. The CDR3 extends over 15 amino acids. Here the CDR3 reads CASSQEGGFVTEAFF. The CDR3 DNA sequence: TGCGCCAGCAGCCAAGAGGGGGGGTTTGTGACTGAAGCTTTCTTT.

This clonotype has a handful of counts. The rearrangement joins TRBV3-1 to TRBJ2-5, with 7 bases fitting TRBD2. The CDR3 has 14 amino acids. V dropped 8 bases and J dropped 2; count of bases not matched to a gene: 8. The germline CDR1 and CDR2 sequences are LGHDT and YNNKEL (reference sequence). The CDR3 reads CASVPTSAQETQYF. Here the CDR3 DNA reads TGTGCCAGCGTCCCTACTAGCGCGCAAGAGACCCAGTACTTC.

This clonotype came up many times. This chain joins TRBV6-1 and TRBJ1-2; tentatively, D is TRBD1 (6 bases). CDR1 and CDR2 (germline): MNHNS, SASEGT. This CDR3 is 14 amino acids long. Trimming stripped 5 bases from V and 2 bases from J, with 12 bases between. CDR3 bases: TGTGCCAGCAGTCTGAGACAGGAAAACTATGGCTACACCTTC. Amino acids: CASSLRQENYGYTF.

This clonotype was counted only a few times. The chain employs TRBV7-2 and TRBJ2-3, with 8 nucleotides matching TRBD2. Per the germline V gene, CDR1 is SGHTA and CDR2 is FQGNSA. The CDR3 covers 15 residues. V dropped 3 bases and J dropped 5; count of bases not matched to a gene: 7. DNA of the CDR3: TGTGCCAGCAGCTTGGCCGGGACTAGTCAAGATACGCAGTATTTT. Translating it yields CASSLAGTSQDTQYF. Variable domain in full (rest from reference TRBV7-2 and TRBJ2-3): GAGVSQSPSNKVTEKGKDVELRCDPISGHTALYWYRQSLGQGLEFLIYFQGNSAPDKSGLPSDRFSAERTGGSVSTLTIQRTQQEDSAVYLCASSLAGTSQDTQYFGPGTRLTVL.

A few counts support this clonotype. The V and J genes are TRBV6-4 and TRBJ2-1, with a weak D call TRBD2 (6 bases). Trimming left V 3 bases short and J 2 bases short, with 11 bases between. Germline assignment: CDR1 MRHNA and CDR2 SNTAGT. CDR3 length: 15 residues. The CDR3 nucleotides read TGTGCCAGCAGTGAAAAGTCTAGCGCCTACAATGAGCAGTTCTTC. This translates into CASSEKSSAYNEQFF.